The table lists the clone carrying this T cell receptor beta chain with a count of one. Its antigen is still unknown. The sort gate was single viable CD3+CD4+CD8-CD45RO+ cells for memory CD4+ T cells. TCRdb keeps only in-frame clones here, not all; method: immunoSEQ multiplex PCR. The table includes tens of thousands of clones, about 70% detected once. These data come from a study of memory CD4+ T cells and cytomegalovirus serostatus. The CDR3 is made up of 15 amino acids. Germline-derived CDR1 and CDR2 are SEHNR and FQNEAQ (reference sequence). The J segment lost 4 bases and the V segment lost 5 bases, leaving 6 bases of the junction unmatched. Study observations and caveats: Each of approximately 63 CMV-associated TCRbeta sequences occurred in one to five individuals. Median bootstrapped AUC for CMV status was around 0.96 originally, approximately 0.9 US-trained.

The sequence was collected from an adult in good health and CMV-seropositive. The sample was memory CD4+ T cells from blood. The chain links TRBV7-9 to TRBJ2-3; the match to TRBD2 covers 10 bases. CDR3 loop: CASSPGLADADTQYF. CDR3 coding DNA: TGTGCCAGCAGCCCCGGACTAGCGGATGCAGATACGCAGTATTTT.